The clone carrying this T cell receptor (beta chain) was seen repeatedly, ten times or more. Its target is not known. A single record per CDR3 protein comes from TCRdb applying MiXCR to the reads. The repertoire holds a few hundred thousand distinct CDR3 sequences, with more than 20% as singletons. This CDR3 is 16 amino acids long. The germline CDR1 and CDR2 sequences are SGHVS and FNYEAQ. Trimming cost V 1 base and J 7 bases; bases outside gene matches: 9. The data derive from a study of T cell repertoires in cytomegalovirus infection. Study information: Use of recently identified HLA-C-restricted and well-studied HLA-B-restricted CMV epitopes was part of the study. Indicated by public TCR beta signatures were CMV infection and matching HLA type. Whole-study results and caveats: The cumulative frequency of public TCR beta families distinguished individuals who carried CMV together with the relevant HLA. Dominating the ex vivo response were HLA-C-restricted CMV-specific TCR beta clonotypes.

This TCR was recovered from a human donor in good health (CMV status not recorded). Some clones in this sample may be carry-over from other donors' samples. The sample was cultured PBMCs, taken from culture after CMV antigen stimulation. The chain carries TRBV7-6 and TRBJ2-1, with 8 positions matching TRBD2. CDR3 region: CASSLGASGSRNEQFF. The DNA of the CDR3 is TGTGCCAGCAGCTTAGGAGCAAGCGGGAGTCGGAATGAGCAGTTCTTC.